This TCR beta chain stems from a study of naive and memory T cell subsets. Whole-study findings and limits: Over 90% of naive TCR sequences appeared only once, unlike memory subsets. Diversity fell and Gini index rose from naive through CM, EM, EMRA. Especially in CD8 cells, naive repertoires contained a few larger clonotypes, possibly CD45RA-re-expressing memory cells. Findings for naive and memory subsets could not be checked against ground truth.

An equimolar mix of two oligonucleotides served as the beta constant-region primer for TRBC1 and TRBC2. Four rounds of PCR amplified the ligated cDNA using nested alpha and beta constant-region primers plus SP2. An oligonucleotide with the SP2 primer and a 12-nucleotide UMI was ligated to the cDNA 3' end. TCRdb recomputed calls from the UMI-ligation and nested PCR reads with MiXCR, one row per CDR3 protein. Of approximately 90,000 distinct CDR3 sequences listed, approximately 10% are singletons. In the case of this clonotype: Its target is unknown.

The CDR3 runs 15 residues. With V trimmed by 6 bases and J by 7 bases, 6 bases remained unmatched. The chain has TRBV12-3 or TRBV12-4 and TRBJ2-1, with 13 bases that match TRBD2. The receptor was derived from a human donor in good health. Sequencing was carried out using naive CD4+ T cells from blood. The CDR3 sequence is CASSRGTSGVNEQFF. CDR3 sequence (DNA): TGTGCCAGCAGCCGTGGGACTAGCGGGGTTAATGAGCAGTTCTTC.